The entry below gives a single T cell receptor beta chain sequence along with its context. No antigen is known for it. The sample is drawn from a study of a mutant IDH1 vaccine in newly diagnosed glioma. For the study at large: Vaccines were begun 4-6 weeks after radiotherapy alone, or with temozolomide cycles.

The germline CDR1 and CDR2 sequences are MNHNS and SASEGT. This CDR3 has 13 amino acids. V was cut by 5 bases and J by 2 bases, with 9 bases left in between. TCRdb's table, derived via immunoSEQ multiplex PCR, lists solely in-frame clones and lacks some. The table shows around 45,000 clones, with more than 75% occurring only once. The sample's time point: week 35, safety follow-up. Mutant IDH1 20-mer peptide, at 300 ug, made up each vaccine dose, with topical imiquimod. Astrocytomas that were new, WHO grade 3 or 4, IDH1-mutant and ATRX-lost were present in the donors. The sequencing used PBMCs, collected from a glioma patient whose treatment included an IDH1 peptide vaccine. The genes are TRBV6-1 and TRBJ1-2; D is ambiguous. The origin of this receptor is a woman in her thirties or forties with glioma. The CDR3 loop reads CASSWAFNYGYTF. The CDR3 DNA is TGTGCCAGCAGTTGGGCCTTCAACTATGGCTACACCTTC.